This TCR beta chain is drawn from a study of graft-versus-host responses after intestinal transplantation (dated by TCRdb to the early 2020s). In the study overall: The transplants that recipients got were multivisceral, liver-intestinal, or isolated intestinal. After intestinal transplantation, graft-versus-host and host-versus-graft alloreactive T cell clones in the graft, circulation and bone marrow were tracked using bulk TCR-beta CDR3 sequencing. A peak of at least 4% donor T cells among recipient peripheral blood mononuclear cells was the definition used for donor T cell macrochimerism. A cohort of 24 intestinal transplant recipients, including one retransplant, was enrolled, and 3 patients lacking pretransplant specimens were excluded. Every recipient was given anti-thymocyte globulin induction, followed by approximately 3 years of maintenance tacrolimus and steroids. Instead of going to the commercial service, samples from a few later patients were sequenced in-house on an Illumina MiSeq and processed with MiXCR. To identify alloreactive clones, pre-transplant mixed lymphocyte reaction products were sequenced and compared with unstimulated pre-transplant donor and recipient T cells.

A remark on this clone: There is no known antigen for this receptor. Base qualities are missing; no much larger clone stands one base away.

Library preparation employed the immunoSEQ multiplex PCR assay. In most patients, genomic DNA was isolated using the Qiagen DNeasy Blood and Tissue Kit and sent frozen to Adaptive Biotechnologies for TCR sequencing. For most patients, genomic DNA was subjected to high-throughput TCR-beta CDR3 sequencing by Adaptive Biotechnologies. In the original analysis: TCR sequencing data for over 15 patients were retrieved from Adaptive's ImmunoSEQ software; three other patients were processed with MiXCR and VDJtools. CD4 versus CD8 sorting errors were corrected by removing sequences found in both subsets at a frequency ratio below 5:1. CDR3 nucleotide sequences shared between donor and recipient were removed because the origin of such sequences could not be assigned. At least 2-fold expansion over unstimulated cells and a minimum CFSE-low frequency of 0.002% (template counts) or 0.001% (read counts) were required for clones to be classified as alloreactive. Mappable clones were those detected in sequenced pre-transplant spleen, lymph node, or MLR CFSE-low populations of the donor or recipient. The cumulative frequency of alloreactive clones was calculated as a percentage of all sequences, weighted by copy number. Entries here come from immuneACCESS through TCRdb and include only in-frame sequences with V and J called. Some clones fail to appear in such tables; in the studies checked, an unresolved V gene covers under half of the shortfall, and the cause of the remainder is unknown. From that table come the V and J calls and clone size; the DNA was used to work out D and trimming. Within this sample are over 85,000 clones, with around 93% of them counted one time only. About 0.2% of the sample is taken by the ten largest.

What the work shows at the level of the full study, not this receptor alone: GvH clones turned up in recipient bone marrow, with some appearing earlier in ileal mucosa or blood, a pattern consistent with an intestinal mucosal origin. High GvH to HvG T cell clonal ratios were observed in the allografts of patients with donor T cell macrochimerism. Early after transplant, declines in HvG clones were associated with peak levels of circulating GvH clones. The relatively low number and heterogeneity of intestinal transplant patients limited the conclusions.

V lost 4 bases and J lost 12 bases; the stretch between them is 15 bases long. Including cysteine and phenylalanine, the CDR3 has 12 amino acids. Solely the CDR3 DNA is kept, with 36 bases framed from the first base. CDR1 and CDR2, per the germline V gene (reference sequence), are MNHEY and SMNVEV. The intended sense of this specimen's time point label: cells obtained before transplantation from donor or recipient. CD3+CD4+ and CD3+CD8+ populations were FACS-sorted from unstimulated pre-transplant donor and recipient cells taken from spleen or lymph nodes. The sequencing used unstimulated CD4+ T cells sorted from spleen or lymph node cells, collected before transplant. The chain is encoded by TRBV27 joined to TRBJ2-5; the D segment could be TRBD2, given 6 matching bases. The receptor's source is a human donor who was the organ donor for an intestinal transplant. DNA sequence: TGTGCCAGCAGTTCCTCGCGGGGTCGCGAGTACTTC. Protein translation: CASSSSRGREYF.